Listed below are T cell receptor beta chains from one sample, sequenced in a study of blood T cell repertoires in COVID-19. Data came from immunoSEQ multiplex PCR; TCRdb stores just in-frame clones and leaves some out. The sample carries more than 400,000 clones, around 85% recorded once. Sequencing was carried out using peripheral blood. All receptors come from a human donor in a cohort sampled during active COVID-19. Both conserved end residues are part of each CDR3. A D gene is named only where the DNA matches it firmly. Clone size, where shown, is once, few, many, or a class for clones that have expanded.

clone size	J gene	D gene	V gene	CDR3 protein	CDR3 DNA
-	TRBJ1-4	-	TRBV10-2	CASSVRQNNEKLFF	TGCGCCAGCAGTGTGAGACAGAATAATGAAAAACTGTTTTTT
-	TRBJ2-1	-	TRBV4-2	CASSQVLSQTNYNEQFF	TGTGCCAGCAGCCAAGTTTTGTCTCAGACTAACTACAATGAGCAGTTCTTC
-	TRBJ1-5	-	TRBV2	CASSEGENQPQHF	TGTGCCAGCAGTGAAGGAGAGAATCAGCCCCAGCATTTT
-	TRBJ2-7	-	TRBV5-5	CASSFLDSPRGEQYF	TGTGCCAGCAGCTTTTTAGACAGCCCAAGGGGCGAGCAGTACTTC
once	TRBJ2-7	TRBD1	TRBV15	CATSRGGQGSYEQYF	TGTGCCACCAGCAGGGGGGGACAGGGATCGTACGAGCAGTACTTC
-	TRBJ1-5	TRBD1	TRBV19	CASRVTGTGGGQPQHF	TGTGCCAGTAGGGTAACCGGGACAGGGGGAGGCCAGCCCCAGCATTTT
-	TRBJ1-2	-	TRBV2	CASSEQGGDYGYTF	TGTGCCAGCAGTGAGCAGGGAGGGGACTATGGCTACACCTTC
-	TRBJ2-3	TRBD2	TRBV4-3	CASSQDGTSTDTQYF	TGCGCCAGCAGCCAAGACGGGACTAGTACAGATACGCAGTATTTT
-	TRBJ2-6	TRBD2	TRBV7-9	CASSTLAGDVSGANVLTF	TGTGCCAGCAGCACCTTAGCGGGGGACGTCTCTGGGGCCAACGTCCTGACTTTC
few	TRBJ2-5	-	TRBV5-1	CASSWGHRAGQETQYF	TGCGCCAGCAGCTGGGGGCACAGGGCGGGCCAAGAGACCCAGTACTTC
-	TRBJ2-3	-	TRBV3-1/TRBV3-2	CASSQDTGFGTDTQYF	TGTGCCAGCAGCCAAGATACAGGTTTCGGCACAGATACGCAGTATTTT
-	TRBJ1-1	-	TRBV9	CASSVSGRVENTEAFF	TGTGCCAGCAGCGTATCAGGGCGTGTGGAGAACACTGAAGCTTTCTTT
-	TRBJ1-1	-	TRBV11-3	CASSSFPGTEAFF	TGTGCCAGCAGCTCCTTTCCAGGGACTGAAGCTTTCTTT
-	TRBJ2-7	-	TRBV30	CAWSAWLDTPGADEQYF	TGTGCCTGGAGTGCCTGGCTGGATACCCCGGGAGCCGACGAGCAGTACTTC
-	TRBJ1-2	-	TRBV3-1/TRBV3-2	CASSQEGLGRVTYGYTF	TGTGCCAGCAGCCAAGAAGGTCTAGGCAGGGTTACCTATGGCTACACCTTC
once	TRBJ2-5	-	TRBV30	CAWSWARGETQYF	TGTGCCTGGAGTTGGGCCCGCGGGGAGACCCAGTACTTC
-	TRBJ2-1	TRBD2	TRBV9	CASSVRPSGGYNEQFF	TGTGCCAGCAGCGTTCGACCTAGCGGGGGCTACAATGAGCAGTTCTTC
-	TRBJ1-2	-	TRBV2	CASSERWYGYTF	TGTGCCAGCAGTGAGCGGTGGTATGGCTACACCTTC
-	TRBJ1-1	-	TRBV11-3	CASSLNRDTEAFF	TGTGCCAGCAGCTTGAACAGGGACACTGAAGCTTTCTTT
-	TRBJ2-5	TRBD2	TRBV2	CASRAGGSQETQYF	TGTGCCAGCAGAGCGGGAGGGAGCCAAGAGACCCAGTACTTC
few	TRBJ1-5	TRBD1	TRBV11-1	CASSPDRSNQPQHF	TGTGCCAGCAGTCCGGACAGGTCCAATCAGCCCCAGCATTTT
-	TRBJ2-1	TRBD2	TRBV30	CAWKRGTSGSLDEQFF	TGTGCCTGGAAGAGGGGGACTAGCGGTTCTTTGGATGAGCAGTTCTTC
-	TRBJ2-7	TRBD2	TRBV5-5	CASSMGLAEPYEQYF	TGTGCCAGCAGCATGGGACTAGCGGAGCCCTACGAGCAGTACTTC
few	TRBJ1-6	-	TRBV4-2	CASSQDSGENSPLHF	TGTGCCAGCAGCCAAGATTCAGGGGAAAATTCACCCCTCCACTTT
-	TRBJ2-1	TRBD2	TRBV9	CASSVTSGSYNEQFF	TGTGCCAGCAGCGTTACTAGCGGGAGCTACAATGAGCAGTTCTTC
-	TRBJ2-3	-	TRBV5-8	CASSLQGHTDTQYF	TGTGCCAGCAGCTTGCAGGGGCATACGGATACGCAGTATTTT
-	TRBJ2-5	-	TRBV18	CASSVGEQETQYF	TGTGCCAGCTCGGTCGGGGAACAAGAGACCCAGTACTTC
-	TRBJ1-2	-	TRBV7-9	CASSLAQGSYGYTF	TGTGCCAGCAGCTTAGCTCAGGGGTCCTATGGCTACACCTTC
-	TRBJ2-7	TRBD2	TRBV20-1	CSASETGTSGSYEQYF	TGCAGTGCTAGTGAAACCGGGACTAGCGGCTCCTACGAGCAGTACTTC
-	TRBJ1-5	-	TRBV5-4	CASSLQGEGNQPQHF	TGTGCCAGCAGCTTGCAGGGCGAAGGCAATCAGCCCCAGCATTTT
-	TRBJ1-2	-	TRBV7-2	CASSNQGGYTF	TGTGCCAGCAGCAATCAGGGAGGCTACACCTTC
-	TRBJ1-6	TRBD1	TRBV19	CASSQGQGYSPLHF	TGTGCCAGTAGTCAAGGACAGGGTTACTCACCCCTCCACTTT
-	TRBJ2-7	TRBD2	TRBV11-3	CASSPGGLGSYEQYF	TGTGCCAGCAGCCCGGGGGGACTAGGTTCGTACGAGCAGTACTTC
-	TRBJ2-2	-	TRBV27	CAAGLYTGELFF	TGTGCCGCCGGACTGTACACCGGGGAGCTGTTTTTT
-	TRBJ2-4	-	TRBV7-2	CASSFTQGWWDIQYF	TGTGCCAGCAGCTTCACCCAGGGGTGGTGGGACATTCAGTACTTC
-	TRBJ1-2	TRBD1	TRBV7-2	CASSPRTGPAYGYTF	TGTGCCAGCAGCCCCCGGACAGGGCCGGCGTATGGCTACACCTTC
-	TRBJ1-3	TRBD1	TRBV28	CASSSRQGAVTIYF	TGTGCCAGCAGTTCCCGACAGGGGGCGGTGACCATATATTTT
few	TRBJ2-1	-	TRBV19	CASSINRVGERASSYNEQFF	TGTGCCAGTAGTATTAATAGAGTGGGAGAGCGGGCGAGCTCCTACAATGAGCAGTTCTTC
-	TRBJ1-1	-	TRBV30	CAWSHTGGRTEAFF	TGTGCCTGGAGTCACACGGGTGGAAGGACTGAAGCTTTCTTT
-	TRBJ2-6	TRBD1	TRBV19	CASKKLPGQGASGANVLTF	TGTGCCAGTAAGAAACTCCCGGGACAGGGAGCCTCTGGGGCCAACGTCCTGACTTTC
once	TRBJ2-4	-	TRBV28	CASSQPGGAKNIQYF	TGTGCCAGCAGTCAACCTGGGGGGGCCAAAAACATTCAGTACTTC
few	TRBJ1-5	-	TRBV2	CASSAGQNQPQHF	TGTGCCAGCAGTGCTGGTCAGAATCAGCCCCAGCATTTT
-	TRBJ2-2	TRBD2	TRBV9	CASSLTGTSGWAGELFF	TGTGCCAGCAGCCTAACCGGGACTAGCGGGTGGGCCGGGGAGCTGTTTTTT